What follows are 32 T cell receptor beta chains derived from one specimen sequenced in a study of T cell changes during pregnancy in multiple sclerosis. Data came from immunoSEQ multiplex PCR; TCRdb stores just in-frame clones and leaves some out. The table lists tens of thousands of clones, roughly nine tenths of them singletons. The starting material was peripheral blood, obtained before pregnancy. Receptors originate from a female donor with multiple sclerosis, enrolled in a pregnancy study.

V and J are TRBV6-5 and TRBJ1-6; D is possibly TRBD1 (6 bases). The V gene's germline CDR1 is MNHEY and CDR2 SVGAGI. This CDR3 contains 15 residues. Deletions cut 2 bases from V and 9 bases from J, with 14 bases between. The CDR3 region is CASSYESGAGSPLHF. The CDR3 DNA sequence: TGTGCCAGCAGTTACGAGTCAGGGGCTGGTTCACCCCTCCACTTT.

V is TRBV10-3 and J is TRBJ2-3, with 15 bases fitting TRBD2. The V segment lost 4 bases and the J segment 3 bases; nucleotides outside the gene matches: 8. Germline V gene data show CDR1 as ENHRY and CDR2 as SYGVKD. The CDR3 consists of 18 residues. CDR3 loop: CAISGGTSGGSGTDTQYF. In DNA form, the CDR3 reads TGTGCCATCAGTGGTGGGACTAGCGGGGGGTCGGGGACAGATACGCAGTATTTT.

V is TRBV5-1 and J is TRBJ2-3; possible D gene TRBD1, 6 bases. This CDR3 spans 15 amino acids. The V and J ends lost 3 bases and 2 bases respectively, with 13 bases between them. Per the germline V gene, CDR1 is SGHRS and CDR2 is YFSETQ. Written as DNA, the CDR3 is TGCGCCAGCAGCTCAGGACAGACGATCACAGATACGCAGTATTTT. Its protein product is CASSSGQTITDTQYF.

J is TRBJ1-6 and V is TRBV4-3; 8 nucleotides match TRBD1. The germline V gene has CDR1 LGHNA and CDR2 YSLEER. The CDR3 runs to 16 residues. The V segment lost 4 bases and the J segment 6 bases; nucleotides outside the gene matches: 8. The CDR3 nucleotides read TGCGCCAGCAGCCTAATCCAGGGGGCGGGTAATTCACCCCTCCACTTT. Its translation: CASSLIQGAGNSPLHF.

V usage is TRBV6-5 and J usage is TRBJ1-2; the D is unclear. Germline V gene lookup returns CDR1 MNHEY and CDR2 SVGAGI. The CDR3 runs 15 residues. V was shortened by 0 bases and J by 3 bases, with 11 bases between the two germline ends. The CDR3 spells CASSYSRPGDYGYTF. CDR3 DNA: TGTGCCAGCAGTTACTCTCGGCCAGGCGACTATGGCTACACCTTC.

CDR3 protein: CASSVVAASEAFF. For the CDR3, the DNA is TGTGCCAGCAGCGTAGTTGCGGCCAGTGAAGCTTTCTTT. The chain employs TRBV9 and TRBJ1-1, with D hard to call. This CDR3 is 13 amino acids long. Germline assignment: CDR1 SGDLS and CDR2 YYNGEE. Deletions cut 0 bases from V and 7 bases from J, with 10 bases between.

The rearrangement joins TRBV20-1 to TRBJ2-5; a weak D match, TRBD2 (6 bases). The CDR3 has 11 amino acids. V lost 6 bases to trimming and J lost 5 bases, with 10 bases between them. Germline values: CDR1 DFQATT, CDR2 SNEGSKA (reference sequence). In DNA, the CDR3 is TGCAGTGCGCGGGAATTGGAGACCCAGTACTTC. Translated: CSARELETQYF.

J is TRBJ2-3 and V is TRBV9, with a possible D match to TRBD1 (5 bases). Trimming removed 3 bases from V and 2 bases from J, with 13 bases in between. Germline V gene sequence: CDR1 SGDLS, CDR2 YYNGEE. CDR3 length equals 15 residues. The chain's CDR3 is CASSAGSLVTDTQYF. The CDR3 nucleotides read TGTGCCAGCAGCGCAGGGTCCCTGGTCACAGATACGCAGTATTTT.

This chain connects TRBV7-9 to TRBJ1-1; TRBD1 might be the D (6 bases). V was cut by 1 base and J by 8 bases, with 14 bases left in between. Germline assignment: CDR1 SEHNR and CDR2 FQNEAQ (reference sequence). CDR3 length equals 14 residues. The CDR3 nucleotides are TGTGCCAGCAGCTTAGTTGGACAGCTTGAGGAAGCTTTCTTT. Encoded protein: CASSLVGQLEEAFF.

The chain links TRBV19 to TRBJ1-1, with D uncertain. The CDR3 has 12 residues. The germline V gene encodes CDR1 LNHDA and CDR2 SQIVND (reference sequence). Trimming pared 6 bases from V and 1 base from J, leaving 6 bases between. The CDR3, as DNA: TGTGCCAGTAGAGCAACGAACACTGAAGCTTTCTTT. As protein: CASRATNTEAFF.

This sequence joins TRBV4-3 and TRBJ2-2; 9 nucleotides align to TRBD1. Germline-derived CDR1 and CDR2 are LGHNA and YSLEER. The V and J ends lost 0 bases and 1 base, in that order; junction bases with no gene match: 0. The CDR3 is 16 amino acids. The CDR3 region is CASSQETGGNTGELFF. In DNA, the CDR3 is TGCGCCAGCAGCCAAGAGACAGGGGGGAACACCGGGGAGCTGTTTTTT.

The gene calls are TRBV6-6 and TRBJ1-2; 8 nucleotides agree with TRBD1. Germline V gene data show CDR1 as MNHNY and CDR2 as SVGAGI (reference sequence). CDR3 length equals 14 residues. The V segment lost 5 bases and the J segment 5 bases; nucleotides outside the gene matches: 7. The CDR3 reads CASSPGGGRYGYTF. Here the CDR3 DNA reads TGTGCCAGCAGTCCAGGGGGCGGTAGGTATGGCTACACCTTC.

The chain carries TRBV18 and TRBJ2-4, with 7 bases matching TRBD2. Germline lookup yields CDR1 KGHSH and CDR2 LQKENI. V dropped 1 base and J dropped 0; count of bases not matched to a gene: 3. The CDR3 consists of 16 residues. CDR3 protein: CASSPLSGVAKNIQYF. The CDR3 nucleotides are TGTGCCAGCTCACCACTGAGCGGGGTAGCCAAAAACATTCAGTACTTC.

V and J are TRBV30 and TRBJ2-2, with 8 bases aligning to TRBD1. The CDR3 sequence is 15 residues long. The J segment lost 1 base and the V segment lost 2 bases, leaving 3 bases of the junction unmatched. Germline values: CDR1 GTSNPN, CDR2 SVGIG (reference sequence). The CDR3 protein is CAWSRGTGNTGELFF. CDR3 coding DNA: TGTGCCTGGAGTCGAGGGACAGGGAACACCGGGGAGCTGTTTTTT.

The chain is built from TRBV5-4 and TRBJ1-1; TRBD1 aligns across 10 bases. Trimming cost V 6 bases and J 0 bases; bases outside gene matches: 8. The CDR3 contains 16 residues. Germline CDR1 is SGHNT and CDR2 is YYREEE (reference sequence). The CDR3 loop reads CASTQRDRGLNTEAFF. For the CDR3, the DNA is TGTGCCAGCACCCAGAGGGACAGGGGTTTGAACACTGAAGCTTTCTTT.

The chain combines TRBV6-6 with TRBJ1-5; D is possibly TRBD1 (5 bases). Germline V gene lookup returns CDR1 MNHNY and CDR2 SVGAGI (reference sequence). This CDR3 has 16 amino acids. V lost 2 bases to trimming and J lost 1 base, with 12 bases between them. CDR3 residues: CASSYERGGSNQPQHF. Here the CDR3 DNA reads TGTGCCAGCAGTTACGAACGGGGGGGGAGCAATCAGCCCCAGCATTTT.

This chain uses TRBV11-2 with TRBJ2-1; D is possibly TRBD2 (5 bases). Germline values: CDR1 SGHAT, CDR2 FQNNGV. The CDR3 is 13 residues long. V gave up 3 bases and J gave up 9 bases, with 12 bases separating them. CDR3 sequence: CASSFLRAFEQFF. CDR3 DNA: TGTGCCAGCAGCTTCCTGAGGGCCTTTGAGCAGTTCTTC.

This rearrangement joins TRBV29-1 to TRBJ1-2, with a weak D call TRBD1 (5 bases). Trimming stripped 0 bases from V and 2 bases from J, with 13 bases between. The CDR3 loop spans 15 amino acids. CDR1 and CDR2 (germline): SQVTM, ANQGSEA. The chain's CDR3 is CSVEEWARANYGYTF. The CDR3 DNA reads TGCAGCGTTGAAGAATGGGCCAGGGCCAACTATGGCTACACCTTC. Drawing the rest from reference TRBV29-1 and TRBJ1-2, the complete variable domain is SAVISQKPSRDICQRGTSLTIQCQVDSQVTMMFWYRQQPGQSLTLIATANQGSEATYESGFVIDKFPISRPNLTFSTLTVSNMSPEDSSIYLCSVEEWARANYGYTFGSGTRLTVV.

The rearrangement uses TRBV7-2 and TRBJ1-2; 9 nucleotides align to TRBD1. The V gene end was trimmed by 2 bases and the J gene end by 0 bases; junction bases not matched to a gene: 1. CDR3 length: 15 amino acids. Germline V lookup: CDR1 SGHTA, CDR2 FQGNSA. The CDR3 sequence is CASSLNRGPNYGYTF. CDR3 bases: TGTGCCAGCAGCTTAAACAGGGGGCCTAACTATGGCTACACCTTC. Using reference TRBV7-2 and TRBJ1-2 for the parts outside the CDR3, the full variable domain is GAGVSQSPSNKVTEKGKDVELRCDPISGHTALYWYRQSLGQGLEFLIYFQGNSAPDKSGLPSDRFSAERTGGSVSTLTIQRTQQEDSAVYLCASSLNRGPNYGYTFGSGTRLTVV.

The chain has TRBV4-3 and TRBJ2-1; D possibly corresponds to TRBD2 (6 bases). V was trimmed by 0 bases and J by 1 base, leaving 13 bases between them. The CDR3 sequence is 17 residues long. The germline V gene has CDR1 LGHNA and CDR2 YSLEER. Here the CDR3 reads CASSQDRGGVSYNEQFF. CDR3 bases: TGCGCCAGCAGCCAAGATCGTGGCGGGGTTTCCTACAATGAGCAGTTCTTC.

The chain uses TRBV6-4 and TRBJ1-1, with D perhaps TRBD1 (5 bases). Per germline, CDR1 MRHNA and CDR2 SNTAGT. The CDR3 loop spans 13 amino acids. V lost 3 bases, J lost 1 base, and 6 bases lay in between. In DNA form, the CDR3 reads TGTGCCAGCAGTGAAGGGGAGAACACTGAAGCTTTCTTT. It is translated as CASSEGENTEAFF.

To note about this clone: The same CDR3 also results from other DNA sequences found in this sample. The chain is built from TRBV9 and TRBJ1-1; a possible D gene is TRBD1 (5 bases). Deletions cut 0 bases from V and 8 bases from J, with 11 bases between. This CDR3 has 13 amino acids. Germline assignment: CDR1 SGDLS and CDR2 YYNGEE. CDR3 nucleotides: TGTGCCAGCAGCGTAGGGGGGAGGACAGAAGCTTTCTTT. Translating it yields CASSVGGRTEAFF.

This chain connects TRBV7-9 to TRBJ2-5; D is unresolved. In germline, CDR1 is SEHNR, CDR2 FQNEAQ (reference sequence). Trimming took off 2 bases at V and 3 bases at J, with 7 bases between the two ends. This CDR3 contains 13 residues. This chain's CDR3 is CASSLPFKETQYF. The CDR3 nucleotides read TGTGCCAGCAGCTTACCCTTTAAAGAGACCCAGTACTTC.

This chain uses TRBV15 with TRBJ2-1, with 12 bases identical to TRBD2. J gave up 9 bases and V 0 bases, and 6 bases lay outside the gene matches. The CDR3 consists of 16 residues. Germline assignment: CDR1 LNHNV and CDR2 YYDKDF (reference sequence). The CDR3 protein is CATSRDVLAGGFEQFF. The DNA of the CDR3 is TGTGCCACCAGCAGAGATGTTCTAGCGGGGGGGTTTGAGCAGTTCTTC.

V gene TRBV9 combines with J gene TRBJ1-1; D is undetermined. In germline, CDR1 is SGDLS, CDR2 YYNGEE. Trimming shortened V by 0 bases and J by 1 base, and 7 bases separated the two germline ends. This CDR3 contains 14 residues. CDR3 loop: CASSVAPSNTEAFF. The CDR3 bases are TGTGCCAGCAGCGTAGCCCCATCGAACACTGAAGCTTTCTTT.

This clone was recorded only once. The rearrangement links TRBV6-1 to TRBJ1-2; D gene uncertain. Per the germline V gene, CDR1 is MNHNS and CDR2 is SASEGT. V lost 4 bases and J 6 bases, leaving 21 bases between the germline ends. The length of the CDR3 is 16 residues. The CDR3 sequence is CASSASRSVGGNGYTF. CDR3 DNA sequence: TGTGCCAGCAGTGCCAGTCGGTCGGTGGGAGGTAATGGCTACACCTTC.

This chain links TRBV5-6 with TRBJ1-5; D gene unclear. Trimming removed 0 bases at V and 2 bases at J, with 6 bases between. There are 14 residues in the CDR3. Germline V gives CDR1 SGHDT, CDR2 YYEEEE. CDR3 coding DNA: TGTGCCAGCAGCTTGGTGTCAGGCAATCAGCCCCAGCATTTT. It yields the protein CASSLVSGNQPQHF.

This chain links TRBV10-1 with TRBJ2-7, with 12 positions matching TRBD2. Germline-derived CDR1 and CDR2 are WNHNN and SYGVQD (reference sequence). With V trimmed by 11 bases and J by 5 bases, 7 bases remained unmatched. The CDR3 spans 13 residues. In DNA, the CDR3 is TGCGCCGGCTCTAGCGGGGGGGTGAACGAGCAGTACTTC. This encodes CAGSSGGVNEQYF.

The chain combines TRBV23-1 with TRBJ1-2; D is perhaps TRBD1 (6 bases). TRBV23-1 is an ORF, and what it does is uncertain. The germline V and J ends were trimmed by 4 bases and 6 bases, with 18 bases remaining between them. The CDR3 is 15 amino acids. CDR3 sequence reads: CASSLEGVCWDGYTF. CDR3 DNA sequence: TGCGCCAGCAGTCTTGAGGGGGTATGTTGGGATGGCTACACCTTC.

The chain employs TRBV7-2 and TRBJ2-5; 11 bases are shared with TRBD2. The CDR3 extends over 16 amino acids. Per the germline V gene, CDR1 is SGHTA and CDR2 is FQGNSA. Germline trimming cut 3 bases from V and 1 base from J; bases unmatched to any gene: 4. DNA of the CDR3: TGTGCCAGCAGCTTCGATGGGACTAGCGGCCAAGAGACCCAGTACTTC. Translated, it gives CASSFDGTSGQETQYF. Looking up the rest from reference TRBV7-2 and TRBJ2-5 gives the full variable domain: GAGVSQSPSNKVTEKGKDVELRCDPISGHTALYWYRQSLGQGLEFLIYFQGNSAPDKSGLPSDRFSAERTGGSVSTLTIQRTQQEDSAVYLCASSFDGTSGQETQYFGPGTRLLVL.

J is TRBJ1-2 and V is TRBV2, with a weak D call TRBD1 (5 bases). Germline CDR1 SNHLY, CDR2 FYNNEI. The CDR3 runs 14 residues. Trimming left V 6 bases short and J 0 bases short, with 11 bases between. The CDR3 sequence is CASRQGVPNYGYTF. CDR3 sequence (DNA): TGTGCCAGCAGGCAGGGTGTCCCTAACTATGGCTACACCTTC.

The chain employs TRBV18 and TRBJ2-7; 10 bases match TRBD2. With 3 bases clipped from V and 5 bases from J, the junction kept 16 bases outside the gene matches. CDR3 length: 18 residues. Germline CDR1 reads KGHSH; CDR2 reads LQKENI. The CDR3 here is CASSPLFTSGARLHEQYF. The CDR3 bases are TGTGCCAGCTCACCCCTCTTCACTAGCGGGGCTAGGCTCCACGAGCAGTACTTC. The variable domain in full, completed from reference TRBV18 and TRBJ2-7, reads NAGVMQNPRHLVRRRGQEARLRCSPMKGHSHVYWYRQLPEEGLKFMVYLQKENIIDESGMPKERFSAEFPKEGPSILRIQQVVRGDSAAYFCASSPLFTSGARLHEQYFGPGTRLTVT.